The rows below give T cell receptor beta chains drawn from one sample of a study of OX40 agonist ivuxolimab in advanced cancers. The table came from immunoSEQ multiplex PCR; TCRdb's copy has only in-frame clones and leaves some out. Among about 46,000 clones listed, 91% were seen once. The source material was CD4+ or CD8+ T cells sorted from blood, sampled in a trial of the OX40 agonist ivuxolimab. The receptor set was obtained from an adult with an advanced solid tumor such as melanoma, head and neck, liver or kidney cancer. The CDR3 runs from the conserved cysteine through the conserved F or W. A D gene is named only where the DNA matches it firmly. Some rows mark clone size as missing; the rest say once, few, many or name a class of expanded clone.

d_gene	abundance	v_gene	j_gene	CDR3nt	CDR3aa
TRBD2	-	TRBV7-9	TRBJ2-2	TGTGCCAGCAGCTTAGTGGGACTAGCGGGGTACACCGGGGAGCTGTTTTTT	CASSLVGLAGYTGELFF
-	-	TRBV11-2	TRBJ2-3	TGTGCCAGCAGCTTAGAAGGTAGCGTAGATACGCAGTATTTT	CASSLEGSVDTQYF
-	-	TRBV29-1	TRBJ2-1	TGCAGCGATATAAAGGGTAATGAGCAGTTCTTC	CSDIKGNEQFF
TRBD1	-	TRBV15	TRBJ2-2	TGTGCCACCAGCAGAGCCCCCGAGGAGCGGACAGGGTGGTTTAGGACCGGGGAGCTGTTTTTT	CATSRAPEERTGWFRTGELFF
-	once	TRBV19	TRBJ1-1	TGTGCCAGTAGCCCGACAGGAAGCGCCACTGAAGCTTTCTTT	CASSPTGSATEAFF
TRBD2	-	TRBV9	TRBJ2-3	TGTGCCAGCAGCGTAGGAGGAGCGGGGCGGGCAGATACGCAGTATTTT	CASSVGGAGRADTQYF
-	-	TRBV27	TRBJ1-1	TGTGCCAGCAGTTTCGGACTGCGGAACACTGAAGCTTTCTTT	CASSFGLRNTEAFF
-	-	TRBV27	TRBJ1-3	TGTGCCAGCAGGTCGGGCAGAAACTCTGGAAACACCATATATTTT	CASRSGRNSGNTIYF
TRBD1	-	TRBV27	TRBJ1-2	TGTGCCAGCAGTTTGGGGAGAGGGACAGGAGTGAACTATGGCTACACCTTC	CASSLGRGTGVNYGYTF
TRBD2	-	TRBV7-2	TRBJ2-2	TGTGCCAGCAGCTTCGACCGGCTAGCGGGATACACCGGGGAGCTGTTTTTT	CASSFDRLAGYTGELFF
TRBD2	once	TRBV7-8	TRBJ2-1	TGTGCCAGCAGCGCCCGACTAGCGGGGAGCTCCTACAATGAGCAGTTCTTC	CASSARLAGSSYNEQFF
-	-	TRBV9	TRBJ2-5	TGTGCCAGCAGCTCGGCGGGGCGGATCCAAGAGACCCAGTACTTC	CASSSAGRIQETQYF
-	-	TRBV11-2	TRBJ2-3	TGTGCCAGCAGCTTATACGGGGACCGCACAGATACGCAGTATTTT	CASSLYGDRTDTQYF
-	-	TRBV27	TRBJ2-3	TGTGCCAGCAGTTTAAAATGGCAGGCCCCGCTGCCAGATACGCAGTATTTT	CASSLKWQAPLPDTQYF
-	-	TRBV7-3	TRBJ2-2	TGTGCCAGCAGCTTAAACCTGGGGGGACAGTCGAACACCGGGGAGCTGTTTTTT	CASSLNLGGQSNTGELFF
-	-	TRBV25-1	TRBJ2-7	TGTGCCAGCAGTCCAACAGGGTTCGGGGAGCAGTACTTC	CASSPTGFGEQYF
-	-	TRBV5-5	TRBJ2-3	TGTGCCAGCAGCCCAGGCACAGATACGCAGTATTTT	CASSPGTDTQYF
-	-	TRBV5-1	TRBJ2-7	TGCGCCAGCAGCTTAGGGATTTCCTACGAGCAGTACTTC	CASSLGISYEQYF
TRBD1	-	TRBV4-1	TRBJ1-2	TGCGCCAGCAGCCTAAGGGCAGGGGGTAACTATGGCTACACCTTC	CASSLRAGGNYGYTF
TRBD1	-	TRBV6-1	TRBJ2-7	TGTGCCAGCAGACCGGGACAGGGGCCCTACGAGCAGTACTTC	CASRPGQGPYEQYF
-	-	TRBV28	TRBJ1-5	TGTGCCAGCAGTTTAGAGGGGCCCGAGCCCCAGCATTTT	CASSLEGPEPQHF
-	-	TRBV4-2	TRBJ2-7	TGTGCCAGCAGCCAGAGACTAGGACGGGGTCTGGAGCAGTACTTC	CASSQRLGRGLEQYF
-	-	TRBV27	TRBJ1-3	TGTGCCAGCAGTTTGTCCCCCAACTCTGGAAACACCATATATTTT	CASSLSPNSGNTIYF
-	-	TRBV7-9	TRBJ1-3	TGTGCCAGCAGCTGGGGTGGAAACACCATATATTTT	CASSWGGNTIYF
-	-	TRBV7-2	TRBJ1-1	TGTGCCAGCAGCCCCCCGGGCAGGAGGAACACTGAAGCTTTCTTT	CASSPPGRRNTEAFF
-	-	TRBV7-9	TRBJ1-6	TGTGCCAGCAGTCGCAATACAGGAGGGTTATATAATTCACCCCTCCACTTT	CASSRNTGGLYNSPLHF
-	-	TRBV5-5	TRBJ2-7	TGTGCCAGCAGCTCGGACTTTTCCTACGAGCAGTACTTC	CASSSDFSYEQYF
TRBD2	-	TRBV4-1	TRBJ2-2	TGCGCCAGCAGCCATGCCTCGCGGGAGGGCACCGGGGAGCTGTTTTTT	CASSHASREGTGELFF
-	-	TRBV5-1	TRBJ2-1	TGCGCCAGCAGCCTTGTTCCTGGCGACTACAATGAGCAGTTCTTC	CASSLVPGDYNEQFF
TRBD2	-	TRBV7-2	TRBJ2-1	TGTGCCAGCAGCTTAGCTAGCGGGCGGGCCTACAATGAGCAGTTCTTC	CASSLASGRAYNEQFF
TRBD1	-	TRBV30	TRBJ2-5	TGTGCCTGGAGTGTAGGACAGGGGGCCGAGACCCAGTACTTC	CAWSVGQGAETQYF
-	once	TRBV4-1	TRBJ2-4	TGCGCCAGCAGCCCTTGGGGTCTGGGAACGCCCGGGGACATTCAGTACTTC	CASSPWGLGTPGDIQYF
-	-	TRBV19	TRBJ1-2	TGTGCCAGTAGTATAGATCGTGACAGCTTCTATGGCTACACCTTC	CASSIDRDSFYGYTF
TRBD1	once	TRBV23-1	TRBJ2-7	TGCGCCAGCAGTCAAGGACAGGGAACCTACGAGCAGTACTTC	CASSQGQGTYEQYF
-	-	TRBV28	TRBJ2-2	TGTGCCAGCAGCCTGGGAAGGGGGTTTGCGAACACCGGGGAGCTGTTTTTT	CASSLGRGFANTGELFF